Presented here are 28 T cell receptor beta chains from one specimen sequenced in a study of blood T cell repertoires in COVID-19. Using immunoSEQ multiplex PCR, the repertoire was profiled, and TCRdb retains in-frame clones only, with some absent. This sample carries fewer than 150,000 clones, less than 85% of them seen once, and the ten largest clones take over 5%. What was sequenced was peripheral blood. The source is a human donor in a cohort sampled during active COVID-19.

The V and J genes are TRBV5-1 and TRBJ1-4; D possibly corresponds to TRBD1 (5 bases). CDR3 length: 16 residues. With 4 bases removed from V and 0 bases from J, the gap between germline ends came to 13 bases. Germline V gives CDR1 SGHRS, CDR2 YFSETQ. In DNA, the CDR3 is TGCGCCAGCAGCCCTGGGGGACTCTCAACTAATGAAAAACTGTTTTTT. Protein: CASSPGGLSTNEKLFF.

The chain combines TRBV4-2 with TRBJ1-4; no definite D call. The length of the CDR3 is 13 residues. CDR1 and CDR2 from the germline V gene are LGHNA and YNFKEQ. The ends were cut back, 1 base at V and 5 bases at J, with 5 bases in the middle. In DNA, the CDR3 is TGTGCCAGCAGCCAAGTCTCCAATGAAAAACTGTTTTTT. Encoded protein: CASSQVSNEKLFF.

The chain uses TRBV6-5 and TRBJ2-3, with TRBD1 matching over 7 bases. Germline CDR1 MNHEY, CDR2 SVGAGI. With 6 bases clipped from V and 0 bases from J, the junction kept 3 bases outside the gene matches. The CDR3 consists of 14 residues. The CDR3 reads CASRAGGSTDTQYF. The CDR3 DNA reads TGTGCCAGCAGGGCAGGGGGTAGCACAGATACGCAGTATTTT.

The chain links TRBV6-1 to TRBJ1-2; D gene uncertain. Deletions cut 3 bases from V and 0 bases from J, with 8 bases between. Germline V gene lookup returns CDR1 MNHNS and CDR2 SASEGT. This CDR3 spans 14 amino acids. The CDR3 loop is CASSDGVSNYGYTF. The CDR3 DNA sequence: TGTGCCAGCAGTGACGGGGTTTCTAACTATGGCTACACCTTC.

The V and J genes are TRBV2 and TRBJ1-2, with D hard to call. CDR1 SNHLY and CDR2 FYNNEI come from the germline V gene. This CDR3 has 13 residues. V was shortened by 5 bases and J by 5 bases, with 12 bases between the two germline ends. As DNA, the CDR3 is TGTGCCAGCAGTCCCGAGGGAGGTTATGGCTACACCTTC. Translated, it gives CASSPEGGYGYTF.

This chain links TRBV5-1 with TRBJ2-3; 7 nucleotides align to TRBD1. The length of the CDR3 is 13 residues. Trimming took 2 bases from V and 12 from J; bases not matched to a gene: 9. CDR1 SGHRS and CDR2 YFSETQ come from the germline V gene. CDR3 nucleotides: TGCGCCAGCAGCTTCGGACAGGCCCAGGGCCAGTATTTT. Protein product: CASSFGQAQGQYF.

The V and J genes are TRBV15 and TRBJ2-5; 11 positions agree with TRBD2. In germline, CDR1 is LNHNV, CDR2 YYDKDF (reference sequence). CDR3 length equals 18 residues. V gave up 5 bases and J gave up 2 bases; unmatched junction bases: 13. CDR3 sequence: CATSRSLAGGKTQETQYF. The CDR3 DNA follows: TGTGCCACCAGCCGATCCCTAGCGGGGGGAAAGACACAAGAGACCCAGTACTTC.

The V call is TRBV4-3, the J call TRBJ1-6; the D gene is possibly TRBD1 (6 bases). The V end was cut by 1 base, the J end by 6 bases, with 7 bases between. This CDR3 is 14 amino acids long. Germline assignment: CDR1 LGHNA and CDR2 YSLEER. This CDR3 reads CASSQGQVNSPLHF. CDR3 DNA sequence: TGCGCCAGCAGCCAAGGACAGGTTAATTCACCCCTCCACTTT.

V and J are TRBV3-1 (or the pseudogene TRBV3-2) and TRBJ1-3; 10 bases are shared with TRBD1. J was trimmed by 0 bases and V by 4 bases; bases with no gene match: 3. This CDR3 is built from 16 residues. Germline V gene sequence: CDR1 LGHDT, CDR2 YNNKEL (reference sequence). The CDR3 DNA reads TGTGCCAGCAGCCTTCGGACAGGGGGCTCTGGAAACACCATATATTTT. Amino acids: CASSLRTGGSGNTIYF.

The chain links TRBV7-6 to TRBJ2-7, with 7 bases identical to TRBD1. The CDR3 is 13 residues long. The V and J ends lost 5 bases and 9 bases, in that order; junction bases with no gene match: 10. The V gene's germline CDR1 is SGHVS and CDR2 FNYEAQ. CDR3 DNA sequence: TGTGCCAGCAGCCTAAGACAGGGTGTGGGGCAGTACTTC. Translation gives CASSLRQGVGQYF.

The rearrangement uses TRBV4-2 and TRBJ2-7; 9 bases agree with TRBD2. Germline V CDR1 and CDR2: LGHNA, YNFKEQ. V lost 0 bases, J lost 4 bases, and 4 bases stayed unmatched. The CDR3 covers 15 residues. CDR3 sequence reads: CASSQETSGLYEQYF. As DNA, the CDR3 is TGTGCCAGCAGCCAAGAGACTAGCGGACTATACGAGCAGTACTTC.

This clone is a singleton in its sample. CDR3 sequence: CASSTQVQDSEAFF. The CDR3, as DNA: TGTGCCAGCAGCACACAAGTCCAGGACTCTGAAGCTTTCTTT. The gene calls are TRBV9 and TRBJ1-1; D not resolved. Germline CDR1 reads SGDLS; CDR2 reads YYNGEE. The V end was cut by 4 bases, the J end by 6 bases, with 16 bases between. The CDR3 is 14 residues long.

This clone was detected only once. V is TRBV7-9 and J is TRBJ2-3; D possibly corresponds to TRBD1 (6 bases). The germline V and J ends were trimmed by 4 bases and 0 bases, with 23 bases remaining between them. This CDR3 region has 19 residues. Looked up from germline, CDR1 is SEHNR and CDR2 is FQNEAQ (reference sequence). The CDR3 reads CASSSPGQHVASSTDTQYF. The CDR3 DNA sequence: TGTGCCAGCAGCTCCCCCGGACAGCACGTCGCTTCTAGCACAGATACGCAGTATTTT.

This chain joins TRBV9 and TRBJ1-1; D is possibly TRBD1 (6 bases). The CDR3 spans 18 residues. Germline assignment: CDR1 SGDLS and CDR2 YYNGEE. Between the trimmed V and J ends, which lost 4 bases and 7 bases, there was a span of 29 bases. The CDR3 nucleotides read TGTGCCAGCAGCCCACAGCCACAGGGTAGGGGGTACCGGGGTGAAGCTTTCTTT. Residues: CASSPQPQGRGYRGEAFF.

This clone was observed a single time. This chain connects TRBV7-2 to TRBJ2-5; TRBD2 aligns across 9 bases. The V segment lost 5 bases and the J segment 2 bases; nucleotides outside the gene matches: 9. Germline V CDR1 and CDR2: SGHTA, FQGNSA. The CDR3 length is 16 residues. The CDR3 loop is CASSPLRAGGQETQYF. The CDR3 DNA follows: TGTGCCAGCAGCCCTCTTCGAGCGGGGGGACAAGAGACCCAGTACTTC. Full variable domain (rest looked up from reference TRBV7-2 and TRBJ2-5): GAGVSQSPSNKVTEKGKDVELRCDPISGHTALYWYRQSLGQGLEFLIYFQGNSAPDKSGLPSDRFSAERTGGSVSTLTIQRTQQEDSAVYLCASSPLRAGGQETQYFGPGTRLLVL.

This clone has at least ten counts. The J gene is TRBJ1-1, the V gene TRBV19; D might be TRBD1 (5 bases). The germline V gene has CDR1 LNHDA and CDR2 SQIVND (reference sequence). The CDR3 spans 13 residues. The V and J ends lost 3 bases and 3 bases respectively, with 8 bases between them. The CDR3 is CASSMTVYTEAFF. The DNA of the CDR3 is TGTGCCAGTAGTATGACAGTATACACTGAAGCTTTCTTT.

V is TRBV30 and J is TRBJ2-4; TRBD1 matches at 9 bases. The CDR3 spans 15 residues. J was trimmed by 6 bases and V by 2 bases; bases with no gene match: 8. CDR1 GTSNPN and CDR2 SVGIG come from the germline V gene (reference sequence). CDR3 amino acids: CAWSTGGTKGNIQYF. DNA for the CDR3: TGTGCCTGGAGTACAGGGGGCACCAAGGGAAACATTCAGTACTTC. Full variable domain (missing parts from reference TRBV30 and TRBJ2-4): SQTIHQWPATLVQPVGSPLSLECTVEGTSNPNLYWYRQAAGRGLQLLFYSVGIGQISSEVPQNLSASRPQDRQFILSSKKLLLSDSGFYLCAWSTGGTKGNIQYFGAGTRLSVL.

This clone was observed once. The CDR3 protein is CASSRQGNTEAFF. The CDR3 region has the DNA TGTGCCAGCAGCCGACAGGGCAACACTGAAGCTTTCTTT. V is TRBV7-9 and J is TRBJ1-1, with TRBD1 matching 7 bases. This CDR3 contains 13 residues. Germline-derived CDR1 and CDR2 are SEHNR and FQNEAQ (reference sequence). V lost 5 bases, J lost 2 bases, and 2 bases stayed unmatched.

The chain couples TRBV27 to TRBJ2-7, with 10 bases lining up with TRBD1. The germline V gene encodes CDR1 MNHEY and CDR2 SMNVEV (reference sequence). With V trimmed by 3 bases and J by 1 base, 3 bases remained unmatched. The CDR3 runs to 15 residues. The CDR3 DNA sequence: TGTGCCAGCAGTTTCGGACAGGGGGGGTCCTACGAGCAGTACTTC. The encoded protein is CASSFGQGGSYEQYF.

J is TRBJ2-1 and V is TRBV29-1, with TRBD2 matching over 10 bases. The junction had 6 bases not matched to a gene; V was cut back by 3 bases and J by 7 bases. The CDR3 covers 14 residues. CDR1 SQVTM and CDR2 ANQGSEA come from the germline V gene. This CDR3 reads CSVDSGGAWNEQFF. In DNA form, the CDR3 reads TGCAGCGTTGACAGCGGGGGGGCCTGGAATGAGCAGTTCTTC.

This clone was seen once. At one end the junction does not follow the germline gene, possibly because of a read error. The V call is TRBV19, the J call TRBJ2-3; D gene unclear. The CDR3 spans 14 residues. Germline V gene lookup returns CDR1 LNHDA and CDR2 SQIVND (reference sequence). In DNA form, the CDR3 reads TGTGCCAGTAGAATAGACCCGTCTTTAGATACGCAGTATTTT. Its protein is CASRIDPSLDTQYF.

CDR3 sequence: CASSQERQETQYF. DNA of the CDR3: TGTGCCAGCAGCCAGGAACGTCAAGAGACCCAGTACTTC. The rearrangement links TRBV11-1 to TRBJ2-5; D unresolved. V lost 5 bases, J lost 2 bases, and 9 bases lay in between. Germline CDR1 and CDR2: SGHAT and FQDESV (reference sequence). This CDR3 is 13 amino acids long.

V gene TRBV27 combines with J gene TRBJ2-7; tentatively, D is TRBD1 (6 bases). Germline V lookup: CDR1 MNHEY, CDR2 SMNVEV (reference sequence). Trimming shortened V by 3 bases and J by 0 bases, and 9 bases separated the two germline ends. CDR3 size: 14 residues. The CDR3 coding sequence is TGTGCCAGCAGTTTTCAGGGGAGCTCCTACGAGCAGTACTTC. Its protein is CASSFQGSSYEQYF.

The genes are TRBV4-1 and TRBJ2-5, with 8 positions matching TRBD2. In germline, CDR1 is MGHRA, CDR2 YSYEKL. The V segment lost 4 bases and the J segment 5 bases; nucleotides outside the gene matches: 21. CDR3 length: 19 amino acids. The CDR3 nucleotides read TGCGCCAGCAGCCCGGGGAGGTTTAACGGGGGGGCGCGTGACGAGACCCAGTACTTC. Translating it yields CASSPGRFNGGARDETQYF.

The V call is TRBV9, the J call TRBJ2-2; TRBD2 might be the D (6 bases). From germline, CDR1 is SGDLS and CDR2 YYNGEE. V lost 0 bases, J lost 1 base, and 7 bases lay in between. The CDR3 runs to 15 residues. The CDR3 DNA follows: TGTGCCAGCAGCGTAGTCGGGAGGAACACCGGGGAGCTGTTTTTT. Its translation is CASSVVGRNTGELFF. Drawing the rest from reference TRBV9 and TRBJ2-2, the complete variable domain is DSGVTQTPKHLITATGQRVTLRCSPRSGDLSVYWYQQSLDQGLQFLIQYYNGEERAKGNILERFSAQQFPDLHSELNLSSLELGDSALYFCASSVVGRNTGELFFGEGSRLTVL.

This clone was seen more than once but under ten times. The CDR3: CASNQQGAAGELFF. The CDR3 region has the DNA TGTGCCAGCAACCAACAGGGGGCAGCCGGGGAGCTGTTTTTT. V gene TRBV7-3 combines with J gene TRBJ2-2; TRBD1 matches at 9 bases. The CDR3 sequence is 14 residues long. Per the germline V gene, CDR1 is SGHTA and CDR2 is FQGTGA. The trim removed 7 bases at V and 6 bases at J, leaving 6 bases unmatched.

This clone was seen once. The chain recombines TRBV19 with TRBJ2-1, with D tentatively TRBD2 (6 bases). CDR3 size: 16 residues. The V end was cut by 4 bases, the J end by 7 bases, with 20 bases between. The germline V gene encodes CDR1 LNHDA and CDR2 SQIVND (reference sequence). This CDR3 reads CASSTSGSVVGNEQFF. The CDR3, as DNA: TGTGCCAGTAGTACCTCCGGGAGTGTTGTAGGAAATGAGCAGTTCTTC.

The rearrangement joins TRBV6-5 to TRBJ2-7; the match to TRBD2 covers 8 bases. V shed 11 bases and J 10 bases; nucleotides not matched to a gene: 16. CDR1 MNHEY and CDR2 SVGAGI come from the germline V gene. The length of the CDR3 is 13 residues. The CDR3 loop reads CAPLGLAGGSQYF. CDR3 in DNA: TGTGCCCCCCTTGGGCTAGCGGGCGGCTCCCAGTACTTC.